These 5 T cell receptor beta chains were sequenced from one sample in a study of CXCR3-negative and CXCR3-positive naive CD8 T cells. Findings and caveats of the study: CXCR3-positive naive cells had TRB CDR3s that were more hydrophobic than CXCR3-negative naive cells had.

With UMI labels, 5' RACE was used to prepare the TRB cDNA libraries. TCRdb reprocessed the 5' RACE reads, with one entry per CDR3 protein and no DNA. The ten most abundant clones cover roughly 0.62% of a sample with some 130,000 distinct CDR3 sequences. The antigens these receptors bind are not known. Sequenced: naive CXCR3+ CD8+ T cells from blood. Subset of the sample: CD45RO-CCR7+CD27+CD95- naive CD8+ T cells expressing CXCR3 (TNR3+). The source is a human donor in good health. Some clones in this sample may be carry-over from other donors' samples.

V gene TRBV11-2 combines with J gene TRBJ2-1. Looked up from germline, CDR1 is SGHAT and CDR2 is FQNNGV. This CDR3 spans 11 amino acids. CDR3 sequence reads: CASRDYNEQFF.

This chain links TRBV5-1 with TRBJ1-1; without DNA, the TCRdb call of TRBD1 cannot be checked. The CDR3 is made up of 16 amino acids. Germline-derived CDR1 and CDR2 are SGHRS and YFSETQ. The CDR3 is CASSLGSGQGNTEAFF.

The V call is TRBV29-1, the J call TRBJ2-2. Per germline, CDR1 SQVTM and CDR2 ANQGSEA. The CDR3 covers 12 residues. CDR3: CSVLLDSGELFF.

The V call is TRBV7-8, the J call TRBJ2-7; TCRdb's D call of TRBD1 is untestable without DNA. CDR1 and CDR2 from the germline V gene are SGHVS and FQNEAQ. This CDR3 is built from 15 residues. CDR3 loop: CASSLSTSRVYEQYF.

This chain uses TRBV7-9 with TRBJ2-7; TCRdb reports TRBD2, a call that lacks DNA to check it against. Germline V gene sequence: CDR1 SEHNR, CDR2 FQNEAQ (reference sequence). The CDR3 extends over 12 amino acids. The CDR3 reads CASSPAGYEQYF.